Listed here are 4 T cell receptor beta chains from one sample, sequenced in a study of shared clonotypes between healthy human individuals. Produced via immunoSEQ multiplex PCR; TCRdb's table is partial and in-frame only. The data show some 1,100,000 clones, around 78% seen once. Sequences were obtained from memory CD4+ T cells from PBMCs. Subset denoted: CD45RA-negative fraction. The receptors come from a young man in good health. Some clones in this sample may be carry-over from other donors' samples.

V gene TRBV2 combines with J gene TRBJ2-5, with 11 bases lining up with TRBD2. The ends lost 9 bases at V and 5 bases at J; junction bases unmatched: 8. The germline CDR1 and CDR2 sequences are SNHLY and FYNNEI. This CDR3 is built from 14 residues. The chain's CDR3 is CASGTSGRGETQYF. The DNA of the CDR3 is TGTGCCAGTGGAACTAGCGGGAGAGGGGAGACCCAGTACTTC.

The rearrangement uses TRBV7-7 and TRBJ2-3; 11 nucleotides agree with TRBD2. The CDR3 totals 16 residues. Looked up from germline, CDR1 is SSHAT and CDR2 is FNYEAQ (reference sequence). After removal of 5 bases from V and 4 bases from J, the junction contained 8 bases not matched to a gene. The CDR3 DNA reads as TGTGCCAGCAGCAAATTTACTAGCGGGAGCGCAGATACGCAGTATTTT. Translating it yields CASSKFTSGSADTQYF.

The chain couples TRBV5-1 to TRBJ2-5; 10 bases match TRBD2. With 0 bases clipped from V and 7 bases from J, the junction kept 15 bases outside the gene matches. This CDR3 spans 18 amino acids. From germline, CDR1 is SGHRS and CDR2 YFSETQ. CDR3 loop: CASSLAQESGRARGTQYF. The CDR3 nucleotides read TGCGCCAGCAGCTTGGCCCAGGAAAGCGGGAGGGCCAGGGGGACCCAGTACTTC.

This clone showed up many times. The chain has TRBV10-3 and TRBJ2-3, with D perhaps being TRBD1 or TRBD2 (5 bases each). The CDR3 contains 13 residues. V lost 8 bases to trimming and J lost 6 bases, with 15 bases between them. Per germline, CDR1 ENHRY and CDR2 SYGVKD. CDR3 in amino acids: CAICRGAEDTQYF. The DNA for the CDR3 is TGTGCCATCTGCCGAGGGGCAGAGGATACGCAGTATTTT.